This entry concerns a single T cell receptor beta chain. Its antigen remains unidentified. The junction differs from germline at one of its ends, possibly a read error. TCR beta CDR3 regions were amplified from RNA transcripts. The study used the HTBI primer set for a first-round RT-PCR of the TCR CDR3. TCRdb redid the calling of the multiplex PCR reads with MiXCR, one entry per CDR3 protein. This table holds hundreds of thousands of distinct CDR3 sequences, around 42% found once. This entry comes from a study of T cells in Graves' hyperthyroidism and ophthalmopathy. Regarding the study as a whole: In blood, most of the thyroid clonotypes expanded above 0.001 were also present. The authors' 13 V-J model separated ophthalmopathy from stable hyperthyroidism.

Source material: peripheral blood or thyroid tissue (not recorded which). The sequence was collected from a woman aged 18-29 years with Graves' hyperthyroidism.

CDR3 protein: CASSYFGQTDQPQHF. The CDR3 DNA reads TGTGCCAGCAGTTACTTTGGACAGACCGATCAGCCCCAGCATTTT. V usage is TRBV10-3 and J usage is TRBJ1-5; a possible D gene is TRBD1 (6 bases). In germline, CDR1 is ENHRY, CDR2 SYGVKD. This CDR3 comprises 15 residues.